This T cell receptor beta chain appears in the sequencing data of a study of identical twins. In TCRdb, the 5' RACE reads were re-called with MiXCR into one record per CDR3 protein. This sample has around 490,000 distinct CDR3 sequences, with 14% found just once. This clonotype was seen a handful of times. Per the germline V gene, CDR1 is LGHNA and CDR2 is YNFKEQ. Unmatched junction bases numbered 9, after V lost 3 bases and J lost 5 bases. There are 16 residues in the CDR3. These records were also assigned to another study, of yellow fever vaccine responses in identical twins.

The sequenced material came from CD4+ T cells sorted from blood. This chain links TRBV4-2 with TRBJ2-1; TRBD1 agrees at 8 bases. This TCR derives from a woman younger than 35 in good health. This chain's CDR3 is CASSHTGTGLDNEQFF. As DNA, the CDR3 is TGTGCCAGCAGCCACACCGGGACAGGACTTGACAATGAGCAGTTCTTC.